The clone carrying this TCR beta chain showed up just a few times. Its specificity is not known. Germline V gene lookup returns CDR1 SGHTA and CDR2 FQGNSA. The CDR3 sequence is 13 residues long. Between the trimmed V and J ends, which lost 6 bases and 1 base, there was a span of 9 bases. This sample was taken from a study of siplizumab effects on memory and regulatory T cells. Study-level points and caveats: Naive T cells apparently outstripped memory cells in diversity and seemed major alloresponse contributors. Alloreactive sequences whose origin lay in unstimulated CD4+ memory cells were significantly reduced by siplizumab.

TCRdb's table, derived via immunoSEQ multiplex PCR, lists solely in-frame clones and lacks some. The table includes about 72,000 clones, roughly 89% detected once. The sample consisted of CD8+ T cells sorted from blood. This receptor was identified in a human donor in good health. The V and J genes are TRBV7-2 and TRBJ1-1; no clear D. This chain's CDR3 is CASRPDGNTEAFF. The CDR3 DNA follows: TGTGCCAGCAGACCCGACGGGAACACTGAAGCTTTCTTT.